This TCR beta chain was found in a study of blood T cells in healthy people across ages. This clonotype appeared a few times. This CDR3 comprises 15 residues. The ends lost 4 bases at V and 1 base at J; junction bases unmatched: 5. Germline CDR1 and CDR2: SEHNR and FQNEAQ (reference sequence). The authors ran a second PCR of 7 to 11 cycles using a sample-barcoded 5' primer and a J-beta primer mix. TCRdb itself ran the 5' RACE reads through MiXCR, one entry per CDR3 protein. The data hold about 760,000 distinct CDR3 sequences, with roughly 25% observed a single time. These records were also assigned to another study, of T cells of mothers and their children.

Sequencing was done on a sample of blood. The chain carries TRBV7-9 and TRBJ2-7; the match to TRBD2 covers 9 bases. The receptor comes from a boy aged 5 to 17 in good health. CDR3 nucleotides: TGTGCCAGCAGCTACCCGACTAGCGGTTCCTACGAGCAGTACTTC. Protein sequence: CASSYPTSGSYEQYF.